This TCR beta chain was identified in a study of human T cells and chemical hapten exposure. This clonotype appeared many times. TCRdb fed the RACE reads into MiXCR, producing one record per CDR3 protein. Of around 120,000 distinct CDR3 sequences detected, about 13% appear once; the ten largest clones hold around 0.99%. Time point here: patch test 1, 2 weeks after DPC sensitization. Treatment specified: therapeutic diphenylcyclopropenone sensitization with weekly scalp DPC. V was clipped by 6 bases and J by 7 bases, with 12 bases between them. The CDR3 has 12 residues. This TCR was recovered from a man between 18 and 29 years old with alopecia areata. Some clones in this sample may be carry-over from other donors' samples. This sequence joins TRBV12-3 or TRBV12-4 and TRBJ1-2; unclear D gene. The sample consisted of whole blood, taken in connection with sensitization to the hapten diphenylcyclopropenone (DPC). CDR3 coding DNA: TGTGCCAGCAGCCCGTTGGTCGCTGGCTACACCTTC. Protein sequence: CASSPLVAGYTF.